This paragraph reports one T cell receptor (beta chain). Method: immunoSEQ multiplex PCR; TCRdb's copy keeps in-frame clones and lacks some. The table has 210,000 or so clones, 90% to 95% seen once. The record originates from a study of blood T cell repertoires in COVID-19. Study overall: Spain, Italy and the United States supplied samples that represented acute and convalescent COVID-19. PBMCs, B-cell-depleted T cells, or T cells were the source of the cDNA or gDNA that made up the material.

This CDR3 is built from 14 residues. Trimming shortened V by 4 bases and J by 6 bases, and 13 bases separated the two germline ends. Looked up from germline, CDR1 is MNHEY and CDR2 is SVGAGI. This sequence was found in a man under 40 with acute or convalescent COVID-19. The sample consisted of peripheral blood. The J gene is TRBJ2-4, the V gene TRBV6-5; a possible D gene is TRBD1 (6 bases). DNA for the CDR3: TGTGCCAGCAGTTTTGGGCAGGGGATAAACATTCAGTACTTC. This gives the protein CASSFGQGINIQYF.